A single sample is the source of the 4 T cell receptor beta chains below, sequenced in a study of CD8+ T cells in alopecia areata (dated by TCRdb to 2017 to 2018). Library construction relied on the immunoSEQ multiplex PCR assay. RNA was extracted from all samples and reverse transcribed into cDNA, which served as template for TCR sequencing. Not all clones reach the TCRdb copy of this immuneACCESS table, which keeps in-frame sequences only. Checked studies attribute under half of the gap to unresolved V genes and leave the rest unexplained. The sample table contains 90,000 to 130,000 clones; only one count was recorded for around 53% of them. Jointly, the top ten make up 12% of the sample. The time point label for this specimen denotes: 24 weeks on oral tofacitinib. Per the publication, the treatment or condition label means: oral pan-JAK inhibitor, 5-10 mg twice daily. This material consisted of CD8+ T cells sorted from blood, taken at week 24, from a patient treated with tofacitinib. Receptors were obtained from a human donor with alopecia areata.

This clone has only a few counts. The J gene is TRBJ2-5, the V gene TRBV5-6; 7 bases are shared with TRBD1. Unmatched junction bases numbered 10, after V lost 4 bases and J lost 1 base. The CDR3 contains 16 residues. CDR1 SGHDT and CDR2 YYEEEE come from the germline V gene. In DNA, the CDR3 is TGTGCCAGCAGCGCAATGACAGGGCGGCTCCAAGAGACCCAGTACTTC. Its protein is CASSAMTGRLQETQYF. Complete variable domain (other parts from reference TRBV5-6 and TRBJ2-5): DAGVTQSPTHLIKTRGQQVTLRCSPKSGHDTVSWYQQALGQGPQFIFQYYEEEERQRGNFPDRFSGHQFPNYSSELNVNALLLGDSALYLCASSAMTGRLQETQYFGPGTRLLVL.

The rearrangement uses TRBV2 and TRBJ2-1; D uncertain. The germline gives CDR1 SNHLY, CDR2 FYNNEI. Trimming took 6 bases from V and 0 from J, leaving 12 bases between them. The CDR3 extends over 15 amino acids. This CDR3 reads CASRLRMSSYNEQFF. DNA for the CDR3: TGTGCCAGCAGGTTGCGGATGAGCTCCTACAATGAGCAGTTCTTC.

This clone was detected once. V and J are TRBV7-9 and TRBJ1-1; D is perhaps TRBD1 (5 bases). The CDR3 spans 15 residues. The germline CDR1 and CDR2 sequences are SEHNR and FQNEAQ (reference sequence). V lost 1 base and J 1 base, leaving 10 bases between the germline ends. The DNA of the CDR3 is TGTGCCAGCAGCTTAGTACAGGACCCGAACACTGAAGCTTTCTTT. Encoded protein: CASSLVQDPNTEAFF.

V usage is TRBV7-9 and J usage is TRBJ2-6; D is ambiguous. The germline V gene has CDR1 SEHNR and CDR2 FQNEAQ (reference sequence). The CDR3 sequence is 14 residues long. Trimming removed 7 bases at V and 10 bases at J, with 17 bases between. The CDR3 nucleotides are TGTGCCAGCAATCCCCCATCGACCCTTAACGTCCTGACTTTC. This sequence encodes CASNPPSTLNVLTF.